Following are 23 T cell receptor beta chains from one sample sequenced in a study of CDR3 diversity in severe acne. TCRdb redid the calling of the PCR reads with MiXCR, one entry per CDR3 protein. The table includes approximately 77,000 distinct CDR3 sequences, about 49% detected once. Sequenced input: blood. Receptors originate from a male donor with severe acne vulgaris.

Many counts were recorded for this clonotype. The V call is TRBV5-1, the J call TRBJ2-2; a possible D gene is TRBD2 (6 bases). The CDR3 runs 15 residues. V lost 0 bases and J 3 bases, leaving 9 bases between the germline ends. From germline, CDR1 is SGHRS and CDR2 YFSETQ. CDR3 sequence reads: CASSLEGGDTGELFF. The CDR3 DNA sequence: TGCGCCAGCAGCTTGGAGGGCGGGGACACCGGGGAGCTGTTTTTT.

The genes are TRBV11-2 and TRBJ1-1; D call uncertain. Trimming stripped 8 bases from V and 1 base from J, with 14 bases between. CDR1 is SGHAT and CDR2 is FQNNGV in the germline V gene. The CDR3 loop spans 14 amino acids. Here the CDR3 DNA reads TGTGCCAGCTGCACCCCGACTGGGAACACTGAAGCTTTCTTT. This codes for CASCTPTGNTEAFF.

This chain joins TRBV7-9 and TRBJ2-5, with a weak D call TRBD2 (5 bases). Germline V gene sequence: CDR1 SEHNR, CDR2 FQNEAQ (reference sequence). Trimming took off 11 bases at V and 5 bases at J, with 12 bases between the two ends. The CDR3 covers 11 residues. The CDR3 sequence: CASRPGETQYF. CDR3 nucleotides: TGTGCCTCCCGACCGGGGGAGACCCAGTACTTC. The whole variable domain, filled in from reference TRBV7-9 and TRBJ2-5, reads DTGVSQNPRHKITKRGQNVTFRCDPISEHNRLYWYRQTLGQGPEFLTYFQNEAQLEKSRLLSDRFSAERPKGSFSTLEIQRTEQGDSAMYLCASRPGETQYFGPGTRLLVL.

Regarding this clonotype: The junction and the germline gene differ at one end; a read error may be behind it. This sequence joins TRBV10-3 and TRBJ2-6; 10 bases are shared with TRBD1. The germline V gene has CDR1 ENHRY and CDR2 SYGVKD. This CDR3 region has 17 residues. The CDR3 region has the DNA TGTGCCAGCAGTTACGGACAGGGGGTATCTGGGGCCAACGTCCTGACTTTC. The encoded protein is CASSYGQGVSGANVLTF.

This clonotype was seen repeatedly, ten times or more. The chain is built from TRBV6-5 and TRBJ2-7, with D unresolved. V was pared by 5 bases and J by 1 base, with 12 bases between. The CDR3 consists of 14 residues. Germline-derived CDR1 and CDR2 are MNHEY and SVGAGI. DNA for the CDR3: TGTGCCAGCAGTCTCCGTTACGATTCCTACGAGCAGTACTTC. This translates into CASSLRYDSYEQYF.

The V call is TRBV4-1, the J call TRBJ1-4, with 7 bases fitting TRBD1. This CDR3 spans 15 amino acids. Germline V gives CDR1 MGHRA, CDR2 YSYEKL. V was pared by 3 bases and J by 8 bases, with 9 bases of the junction left unmatched. The CDR3: CASSQETGRGEKLFF. In nucleotides, the CDR3 is TGCGCCAGCAGCCAGGAGACAGGGCGGGGGGAAAAACTGTTTTTT.

V usage is TRBV20-1 and J usage is TRBJ2-7, with D perhaps TRBD1 or TRBD2 (7 bases each). Germline V gene lookup returns CDR1 DFQATT and CDR2 SNEGSKA (reference sequence). The ends were cut back, 3 bases at V and 2 bases at J, with 14 bases in the middle. The CDR3 runs 14 residues. Here the CDR3 reads CSASRGGTTYEQYF. The CDR3 coding sequence is TGCAGTGCTAGCAGGGGGGGGACTACCTACGAGCAGTACTTC.

V gene TRBV29-1 combines with J gene TRBJ1-2; the D gene is possibly TRBD1 (6 bases). Germline lookup yields CDR1 SQVTM and CDR2 ANQGSEA. The CDR3 has 17 residues. V was pared by 3 bases and J by 4 bases, with 24 bases between. The CDR3 coding sequence is TGCAGCGTTGATTGGGGTGGGGATGAACAGGGAGGCTATGGCTACACCTTC. Translation gives CSVDWGGDEQGGYGYTF.

This clonotype was seen repeatedly, ten times or more. J is TRBJ2-5 and V is TRBV10-2; 8 nucleotides align to TRBD2. The junction had 13 bases not matched to a gene; V was cut back by 8 bases and J by 2 bases. The CDR3 loop spans 16 amino acids. CDR1 and CDR2 from the germline V gene are WSHSY and SAAADI. CDR3 protein: CASSSGLLAEQETQYF. CDR3 sequence (DNA): TGCGCCAGCTCGTCGGGTCTACTAGCGGAACAAGAGACCCAGTACTTC.

This clonotype occurred many times. The chain joins TRBV19 to TRBJ1-2, with D unresolved. Germline CDR1 is LNHDA and CDR2 is SQIVND (reference sequence). V was cut by 5 bases and J by 1 base, with 11 bases left in between. The CDR3 totals 14 residues. This CDR3 reads CASSAIDINYGYTF. CDR3 sequence (DNA): TGTGCCAGTAGTGCGATCGACATTAACTATGGCTACACCTTC.

By sample share, this clonotype is medium-sized (0.01 to 0.1%). This rearrangement joins TRBV5-1 to TRBJ2-3; D gene ambiguous. The CDR3 loop spans 13 amino acids. Trimming pared 4 bases from V and 2 bases from J, leaving 8 bases between. Per the germline V gene, CDR1 is SGHRS and CDR2 is YFSETQ. Here the CDR3 DNA reads TGCGCCAGCAGCCATGACAACACAGATACGCAGTATTTT. Translation: CASSHDNTDTQYF.

A note on this clonotype: The junction and the germline gene differ at one end; a read error may be behind it. V is TRBV10-3 and J is TRBJ1-4; 9 bases match TRBD1. This CDR3 has 14 residues. Germline V gene data show CDR1 as ENHRY and CDR2 as SYGVKD. CDR3 protein: CASSYRGPNEKLFF. The CDR3 DNA sequence: TGTGCCAGCAGTTACAGGGGGCCTAATGAAAAACTGTTTTTT.

In this sample, this clonotype turned up many times. The V gene is TRBV19, the J gene TRBJ1-1; D unresolved. Germline values: CDR1 LNHDA, CDR2 SQIVND (reference sequence). Trimming stripped 4 bases from V and 1 base from J, with 7 bases between. This CDR3 has 13 residues. This CDR3 is CASSNTRNTEAFF. CDR3 nucleotide sequence: TGTGCCAGTAGTAATACACGGAACACTGAAGCTTTCTTT. The full variable domain, its missing parts supplied by reference TRBV19 and TRBJ1-1, is DGGITQSPKYLFRKEGQNVTLSCEQNLNHDAMYWYRQDPGQGLRLIYYSQIVNDFQKGDIAEGYSVSREKKESFPLTVTSAQKNPTAFYLCASSNTRNTEAFFGQGTRLTVV.

V and J are TRBV3-1 and TRBJ2-3; tentatively, D is TRBD2 (5 bases). Trimming shortened V by 6 bases and J by 2 bases, and 12 bases separated the two germline ends. CDR1 is LGHDT and CDR2 is YNNKEL in the germline V gene (reference sequence). CDR3 length: 14 amino acids. The CDR3 is CASSYGIDTDTQYF. In DNA form, the CDR3 reads TGTGCCAGCAGTTACGGGATCGACACAGATACGCAGTATTTT.

Worth noting for this clonotype: At one end, the junction sequence differs from germline, possibly due to a read error. The J gene is TRBJ2-7, the V gene TRBV7-7; 12 bases are a match to TRBD2. CDR3 length: 16 residues. Germline V gene data show CDR1 as SSHAT and CDR2 as FNYEAQ (reference sequence). The CDR3 nucleotides read TGTGCTAGCAGCCTGACTAGCGGGAGTCTAACGGGCGAGCAGTACTTC. The encoded protein is CASSLTSGSLTGEQYF. Drawing the rest from reference TRBV7-7 and TRBJ2-7, the complete variable domain is GAGVSQSPRYKVTKRGQDVTLRCDPISSHATLYWYQQALGQGPEFLTYFNYEAQPDKSGLPSDRFSAERPEGSISTLTIQRTEQRDSAMYRCASSLTSGSLTGEQYFGPGTRLTVT.

The chain couples TRBV24-1 to TRBJ2-5, with 9 bases lining up with TRBD2. Germline-derived CDR1 and CDR2 are KGHDR and SFDVKD. Germline trimming cut 9 bases from V and 5 bases from J; bases unmatched to any gene: 9. This CDR3 spans 14 amino acids. CDR3 coding DNA: TGTGCCACCTCCAAGCGGGAGGTTGGTGAGACCCAGTACTTC. Translated: CATSKREVGETQYF.

The CDR3 DNA sequence: TGTGCCAGCAGCTTAGGGAGCGGGAGTAGCGATGAGCAGTTCTTC. It is translated as CASSLGSGSSDEQFF. This chain uses TRBV7-2 with TRBJ2-1; 8 bases line up with TRBD2. Germline loops: CDR1 SGHTA, CDR2 FQGNSA. With 1 base clipped from V and 8 bases from J, the junction kept 7 bases outside the gene matches. This CDR3 is built from 15 residues.

As for this clonotype: Mismatch with germline at one junction end may stem from a read error. This chain connects TRBV7-9 to TRBJ1-2; D is possibly TRBD1 (5 bases). The germline CDR1 and CDR2 sequences are SEHNR and FQNEAQ (reference sequence). This CDR3 has 13 amino acids. This chain's CDR3 is CASTPGGDYGYTF. The CDR3 coding sequence is TGCGCCAGCACCCCGGGAGGGGACTATGGCTACACCTTC.

This clonotype was detected only a few times. The chain employs TRBV6-5 and TRBJ1-4; a weak D match, TRBD1 (6 bases). The CDR3 length is 13 residues. The V gene lost 5 bases and the J gene lost 6 bases, with 10 bases spanning the gap. From germline, CDR1 is MNHEY and CDR2 SVGAGI. This CDR3 reads CASSPHRDEKLFF. CDR3 coding DNA: TGTGCCAGCAGTCCACACAGGGATGAAAAACTGTTTTTT.

This clonotype was seen many times. One end of the junction does not line up with germline, which may come from a read error. The chain uses TRBV12-3 or TRBV12-4 and TRBJ2-2, with D uncertain. CDR3 length equals 16 residues. The CDR3 region is CATITRYTTNAGELFF. The CDR3 DNA is TGTGCCACTATCACCCGATACACGACGAACGCCGGGGAGCTGTTTTTT.

This clonotype was detected only a few times. The V and J genes are TRBV12-3 or TRBV12-4 and TRBJ1-5; D uncertain. V dropped 5 bases and J dropped 2 bases, with 7 bases sitting between them. CDR3 length equals 13 residues. The CDR3 region has the DNA TGTGCCAGCAGTCCCGCCCGCAATCAGCCCCAGCATTTT. It is translated as CASSPARNQPQHF.

This clonotype was observed a few times. The V call is TRBV19, the J call TRBJ2-7; a possible D gene is TRBD2 (6 bases). CDR1 is LNHDA and CDR2 is SQIVND in the germline V gene (reference sequence). The CDR3 extends over 12 amino acids. The V end was cut by 5 bases, the J end by 3 bases, with 8 bases between. CDR3 bases: TGTGCCAGTAGTTTCGGGGGCTACGAGCAGTACTTC. Protein sequence: CASSFGGYEQYF.

The sample holds many counts of this clonotype. This chain uses TRBV30 with TRBJ2-7, with no clear D. Trimming took off 1 base at V and 0 bases at J, with 4 bases between the two ends. This CDR3 region has 12 residues. Germline CDR1 and CDR2: GTSNPN and SVGIG (reference sequence). As DNA, the CDR3 is TGTGCCTGGAGTGGGGTCTCCTACGAGCAGTACTTC. Its protein is CAWSGVSYEQYF.